This entry concerns a single T cell receptor (beta chain). Antigen unknown. This CDR3 is also generated by other DNA sequences in the sample. The CDR3 runs to 15 residues. Germline CDR1 and CDR2: SNHLY and FYNNEI. V dropped 6 bases and J dropped 1; count of bases not matched to a gene: 7. The data were produced by immunoSEQ multiplex PCR, yet TCRdb's version contains in-frame clones alone and is incomplete. Of a few million clones listed, approximately 96% were seen once; the top ten hold around 0.13%. This specimen belongs to a study of shared clonotypes between healthy human individuals. The study's findings and limits: Some clonotypes were shared by all four sorted-subset donors, while others were not shared. The non-shared ones had lower generation probabilities than the shared ones.

The chain employs TRBV2 and TRBJ2-7; 9 bases agree with TRBD1. The receptor was isolated from a man younger than 35 in good health. The source material was naive CD4+ T cells sorted from blood. As for subset: CD45RA+ positively selected. This CDR3 is CASSPPGQGSYEQYF. Written as DNA, the CDR3 is TGTGCCAGCAGCCCCCCGGGACAGGGATCCTACGAGCAGTACTTC.